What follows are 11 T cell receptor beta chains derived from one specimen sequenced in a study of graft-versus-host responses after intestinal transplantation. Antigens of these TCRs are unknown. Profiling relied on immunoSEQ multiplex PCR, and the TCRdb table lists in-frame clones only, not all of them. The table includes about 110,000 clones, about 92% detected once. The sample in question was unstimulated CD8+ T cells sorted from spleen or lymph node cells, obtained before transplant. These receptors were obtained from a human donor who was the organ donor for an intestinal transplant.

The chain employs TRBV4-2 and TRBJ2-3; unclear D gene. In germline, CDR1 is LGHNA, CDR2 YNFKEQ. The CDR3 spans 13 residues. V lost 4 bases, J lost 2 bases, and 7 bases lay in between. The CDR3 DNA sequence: TGTGCCAGCAGCCCCCCTTTCACAGATACGCAGTATTTT. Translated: CASSPPFTDTQYF.

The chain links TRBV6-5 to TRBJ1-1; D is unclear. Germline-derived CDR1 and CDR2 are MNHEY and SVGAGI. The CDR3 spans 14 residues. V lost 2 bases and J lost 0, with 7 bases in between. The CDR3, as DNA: TGTGCCAGCAGTTACAGGGTTTTGAACACTGAAGCTTTCTTT. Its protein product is CASSYRVLNTEAFF.

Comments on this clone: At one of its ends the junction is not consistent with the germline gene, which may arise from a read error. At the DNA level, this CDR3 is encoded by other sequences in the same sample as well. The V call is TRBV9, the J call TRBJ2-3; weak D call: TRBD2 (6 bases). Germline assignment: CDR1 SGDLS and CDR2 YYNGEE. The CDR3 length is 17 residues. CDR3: CASSVGAGPTSTDTQYF. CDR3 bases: TGTGCCAGCAGCGTAGGGGCAGGACCTACTAGCACAGATACACAGTATTTT. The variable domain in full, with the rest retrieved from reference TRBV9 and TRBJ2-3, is DSGVTQTPKHLITATGQRVTLRCSPRSGDLSVYWYQQSLDQGLQFLIQYYNGEERAKGNILERFSAQQFPDLHSELNLSSLELGDSALYFCASSVGAGPTSTDTQYFGPGTRLTVL.

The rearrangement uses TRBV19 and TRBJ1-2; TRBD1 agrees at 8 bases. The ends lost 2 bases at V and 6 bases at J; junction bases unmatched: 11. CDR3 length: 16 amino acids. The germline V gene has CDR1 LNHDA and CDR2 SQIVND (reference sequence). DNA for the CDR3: TGTGCCAGTAGTATAACGCGGACAGGGTTGGGTCATGGCTACACCTTC. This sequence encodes CASSITRTGLGHGYTF.

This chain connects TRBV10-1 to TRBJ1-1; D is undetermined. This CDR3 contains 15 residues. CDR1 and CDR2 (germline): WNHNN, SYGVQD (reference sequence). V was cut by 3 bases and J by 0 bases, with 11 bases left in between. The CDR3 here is CASSEGRNMNTEAFF. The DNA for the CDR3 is TGCGCCAGCAGTGAAGGTCGGAACATGAACACTGAAGCTTTCTTT.

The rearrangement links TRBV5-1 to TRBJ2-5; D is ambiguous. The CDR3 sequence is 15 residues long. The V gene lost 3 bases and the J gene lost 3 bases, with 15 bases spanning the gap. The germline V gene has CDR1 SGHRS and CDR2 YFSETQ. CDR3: CASSWLTKTKETQYF. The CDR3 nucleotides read TGCGCCAGCAGCTGGCTGACGAAAACGAAAGAGACCCAGTACTTC.

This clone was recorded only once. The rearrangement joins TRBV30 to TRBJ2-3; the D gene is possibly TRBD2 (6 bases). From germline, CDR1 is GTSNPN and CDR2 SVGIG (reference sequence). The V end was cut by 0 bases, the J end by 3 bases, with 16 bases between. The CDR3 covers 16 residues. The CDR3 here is CAWSVGTLEGTDTQYF. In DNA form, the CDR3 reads TGTGCCTGGAGTGTGGGGACTCTCGAGGGTACAGATACGCAGTATTTT.

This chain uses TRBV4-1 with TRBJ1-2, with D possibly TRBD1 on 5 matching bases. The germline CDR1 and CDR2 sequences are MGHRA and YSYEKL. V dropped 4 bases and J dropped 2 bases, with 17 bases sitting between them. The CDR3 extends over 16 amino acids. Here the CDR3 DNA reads TGCGCCAGCAGCCCCGGGGGGTTTCGGGGGAACTATGGCTACACCTTC. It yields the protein CASSPGGFRGNYGYTF.

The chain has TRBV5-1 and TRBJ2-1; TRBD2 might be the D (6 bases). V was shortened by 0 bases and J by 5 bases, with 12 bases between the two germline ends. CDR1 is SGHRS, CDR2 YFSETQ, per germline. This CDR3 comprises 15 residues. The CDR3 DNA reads TGCGCCAGCAGCTTGGAGAGGGCGGGAAACAATGAGCAGTTCTTC. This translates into CASSLERAGNNEQFF.

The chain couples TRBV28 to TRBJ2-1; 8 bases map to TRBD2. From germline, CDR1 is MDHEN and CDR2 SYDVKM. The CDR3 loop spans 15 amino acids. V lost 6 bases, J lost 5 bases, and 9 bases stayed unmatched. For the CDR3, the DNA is TGTGCCAGCAGGGACCCGGGACTAGTGAACAATGAGCAGTTCTTC. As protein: CASRDPGLVNNEQFF.

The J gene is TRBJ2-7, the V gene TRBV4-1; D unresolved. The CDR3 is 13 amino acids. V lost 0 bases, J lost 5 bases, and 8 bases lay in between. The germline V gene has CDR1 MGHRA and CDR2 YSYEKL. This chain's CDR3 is CASSQESVDEQYF. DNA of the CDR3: TGCGCCAGCAGCCAAGAGAGTGTGGACGAGCAGTACTTC.